The 5 T cell receptor beta chains below come from one sample, sequenced in a study of identifying expanded T cells in peripheral blood. Produced via immunoSEQ multiplex PCR; TCRdb's table is partial and in-frame only. The profile covers about 90,000 clones, with approximately 86% appearing a single time and over 5% taken by the ten largest. Sequencing was carried out using blood. All receptors derive from a person between 18 and 75 years old in good health.

A single count supports this clone. This chain links TRBV7-6 with TRBJ2-3; 8 bases fit TRBD2. Germline V gene lookup returns CDR1 SGHVS and CDR2 FNYEAQ. Losses at the gene ends were 6 bases for V and 2 bases for J; bases not matched to a gene: 13. This CDR3 has 17 amino acids. The CDR3 region has the DNA TGTGCCAGCAGTTTAACGTGGGGTAGCGGGATCACAGATACGCAGTATTTT. Its protein is CASSLTWGSGITDTQYF.

The rearrangement links TRBV7-7 to TRBJ2-5, with TRBD1 matching 10 bases. CDR1 and CDR2 from the germline V gene are SSHAT and FNYEAQ (reference sequence). The CDR3 is 16 residues long. V was clipped by 5 bases and J by 2 bases; unmatched bases: 8. The CDR3: CASSPSWDRGQETQYF. CDR3 sequence (DNA): TGTGCCAGCAGCCCAAGTTGGGACAGGGGTCAAGAGACCCAGTACTTC.

The chain carries TRBV6-1 and TRBJ2-7; D is possibly TRBD1 or TRBD2 (6 bases each). V was cut by 8 bases and J by 1 base, with 12 bases left in between. This CDR3 region has 13 residues. Germline lookup yields CDR1 MNHNS and CDR2 SASEGT. CDR3 DNA: TGTGCCAGCGGATGGGGGGCATCCTACGAGCAGTACTTC. The encoded protein is CASGWGASYEQYF.

V and J are TRBV28 and TRBJ2-5; the D gene could be TRBD1 or TRBD2 (5 bases each). Trimming removed 6 bases from V and 2 bases from J, with 10 bases in between. This CDR3 is 13 amino acids long. Per the germline V gene, CDR1 is MDHEN and CDR2 is SYDVKM. CDR3 in DNA: TGTGCCAGCAGGGGACGGCGTCAAGAGACCCAGTACTTC. Protein: CASRGRRQETQYF.

This sequence joins TRBV13 and TRBJ2-2; D is unclear. There are 15 residues in the CDR3. In germline, CDR1 is PRHDT, CDR2 FYEKMQ (reference sequence). The ends were cut back, 3 bases at V and 6 bases at J, with 14 bases in the middle. For the CDR3, the DNA is TGTGCCAGCAGCTTTAGTAATTATCTTCCCGGGGAGCTGTTTTTT. It yields the protein CASSFSNYLPGELFF.